One sample yielded the 17 T cell receptor beta chains listed below, sequenced in a study of blood T cell repertoires in COVID-19. This table comes from immunoSEQ multiplex PCR, and its TCRdb copy is limited to in-frame clones, with some not included. The sample includes 65,000 to 75,000 clones, about nine tenths of them seen just once. What was sequenced was peripheral blood. The receptors here all came from a man in his fifties or sixties with acute or convalescent COVID-19.

J is TRBJ1-2 and V is TRBV29-1; 8 bases agree with TRBD1. The germline CDR1 and CDR2 sequences are SQVTM and ANQGSEA. This CDR3 contains 12 residues. J lost 9 bases, V lost 4 bases, and 7 bases had no gene match. The CDR3 is CSVAGQGASYTF. In nucleotides, the CDR3 is TGCAGCGTTGCTGGTCAGGGGGCTAGCTACACCTTC. Full variable domain (outside the CDR3, taken from reference TRBV29-1 and TRBJ1-2): SAVISQKPSRDICQRGTSLTIQCQVDSQVTMMFWYRQQPGQSLTLIATANQGSEATYESGFVIDKFPISRPNLTFSTLTVSNMSPEDSSIYLCSVAGQGASYTFGSGTRLTVV.

The chain joins TRBV6-9 to TRBJ1-2; 9 bases agree with TRBD1. The junction had 10 bases not matched to a gene; V was cut back by 4 bases and J by 7 bases. Per the germline V gene, CDR1 is MNHGY and CDR2 is SVAAGI. The CDR3 is 15 amino acids. The CDR3 DNA is TGTGCCAGCAGTTGTGAACACAGGGGGCAGGGTGGCTACACCTTC. This encodes CASSCEHRGQGGYTF.

This clone was picked up one time. V gene TRBV25-1 combines with J gene TRBJ1-5, with TRBD1 as a possible D gene (6 bases). Germline values: CDR1 MGHDK, CDR2 SYGVNS. The length of the CDR3 is 14 residues. The germline V and J ends were trimmed by 4 bases and 2 bases, with 9 bases remaining between them. This CDR3 reads CASSVGGGNQPQHF. Here the CDR3 DNA reads TGTGCCAGCAGTGTAGGGGGTGGCAATCAGCCCCAGCATTTT.

This chain joins TRBV18 and TRBJ1-1; D call uncertain. Germline lookup yields CDR1 KGHSH and CDR2 LQKENI. CDR3 length: 15 amino acids. Trimming stripped 4 bases from V and 1 base from J, with 13 bases between. CDR3 nucleotides: TGTGCCAGCTCACTGTCCACCGGTGGGAACACTGAAGCTTTCTTT. Translating gives CASSLSTGGNTEAFF.

The V gene is TRBV5-5, the J gene TRBJ1-4; the D is unclear. The V gene's germline CDR1 is SGHKS and CDR2 YYEKEE (reference sequence). V lost 2 bases and J lost 0, with 14 bases in between. This CDR3 spans 17 amino acids. The CDR3 sequence is CASSFWMGPATNEKLFF. The CDR3 region has the DNA TGTGCCAGCAGCTTTTGGATGGGCCCTGCAACTAATGAAAAACTGTTTTTT. Full variable domain (remainder filled in from reference TRBV5-5 and TRBJ1-4): DAGVTQSPTHLIKTRGQQVTLRCSPISGHKSVSWYQQVLGQGPQFIFQYYEKEERGRGNFPDRFSARQFPNYSSELNVNALLLGDSALYLCASSFWMGPATNEKLFFGSGTQLSVL.

The chain has TRBV19 and TRBJ2-1; D not certain. This CDR3 is built from 13 residues. V lost 2 bases, J lost 6 bases, and 8 bases lay in between. Germline values: CDR1 LNHDA, CDR2 SQIVND (reference sequence). This chain's CDR3 is CASSINTINEQFF. CDR3 bases: TGTGCCAGTAGTATAAATACTATCAATGAGCAGTTCTTC.

The rearrangement joins TRBV27 to TRBJ2-1, with a possible D match to TRBD2 (5 bases). The CDR3 contains 15 residues. V was clipped by 3 bases and J by 3 bases, with 12 bases between them. CDR1 is MNHEY, CDR2 SMNVEV, per germline (reference sequence). The CDR3 region is CASSFLEGLYNEQFF. CDR3 nucleotide sequence: TGTGCCAGCAGTTTTCTAGAGGGCCTCTACAATGAGCAGTTCTTC.

As concerns this clone: At one end the junction does not follow the germline gene, possibly because of a read error. The chain employs TRBV7-9 and TRBJ1-6; no clear D. Per germline, CDR1 SEHNR and CDR2 FQNEAQ (reference sequence). CDR3 size: 15 residues. The CDR3 protein is CASSLDSSNNSPLHF. The CDR3 nucleotides read TGTGCCAGCAGCTTAGACAGCTCCAATAATTCACCCCTCCACTTT.

This rearrangement joins TRBV2 to TRBJ2-3, with TRBD1 as a possible D gene (5 bases). Trimming pared 1 base from V and 3 bases from J, leaving 17 bases between. Germline values: CDR1 SNHLY, CDR2 FYNNEI. The CDR3 loop spans 17 amino acids. Written as DNA, the CDR3 is TGTGCCAGCAGTGAAGGCTTGCTTTTCTCAGGGACAGATACGCAGTATTTT. This codes for CASSEGLLFSGTDTQYF. Looking up the rest from reference TRBV2 and TRBJ2-3 gives the full variable domain: EPEVTQTPSHQVTQMGQEVILRCVPISNHLYFYWYRQILGQKVEFLVSFYNNEISEKSEIFDDQFSVERPDGSNFTLKIRSTKLEDSAMYFCASSEGLLFSGTDTQYFGPGTRLTVL.

The chain has TRBV11-2 and TRBJ2-2; TRBD1 aligns across 9 bases. The CDR3 length is 14 residues. V was pared by 4 bases and J by 4 bases, with 1 base of the junction left unmatched. The germline gives CDR1 SGHAT, CDR2 FQNNGV. The CDR3 sequence: CASSSDRGTGELFF. The CDR3 DNA follows: TGTGCCAGCAGCTCGGACAGGGGCACCGGGGAGCTGTTTTTT.

The chain carries TRBV9 and TRBJ1-5; D possibly corresponds to TRBD1 (5 bases). The CDR3 has 15 amino acids. The germline gives CDR1 SGDLS, CDR2 YYNGEE. Deletions cut 3 bases from V and 5 bases from J, with 15 bases between. The CDR3 loop reads CASSAARDAYQPQHF. CDR3 bases: TGTGCCAGCAGCGCAGCGCGGGACGCCTATCAGCCCCAGCATTTT.

This clone was detected a few times. The chain combines TRBV19 with TRBJ2-2, with D possibly being TRBD2 (5 bases). The length of the CDR3 is 12 residues. V gave up 7 bases and J gave up 2 bases, with 5 bases separating them. Germline lookup yields CDR1 LNHDA and CDR2 SQIVND (reference sequence). CDR3 sequence (DNA): TGTGCCAGTACGGGAAACACCGGGGAGCTGTTTTTT. Its protein is CASTGNTGELFF.

The chain joins TRBV2 to TRBJ2-3; the match to TRBD2 covers 9 bases. V was clipped by 5 bases and J by 3 bases; unmatched bases: 6. Germline V gene data show CDR1 as SNHLY and CDR2 as FYNNEI. This CDR3 has 15 residues. For the CDR3, the DNA is TGTGCCAGCAGTTTGGGACTAGCAGGGACAGATACGCAGTATTTT. Residues: CASSLGLAGTDTQYF.

CDR3 DNA: TGTGCCAGCAGCCCCGATAATGGGCGGGGAAACACTGAAGCTTTCTTT. Protein product: CASSPDNGRGNTEAFF. The J gene is TRBJ1-1, the V gene TRBV7-9, with D uncertain. The V end was cut by 5 bases, the J end by 2 bases, with 18 bases between. CDR1 is SEHNR and CDR2 is FQNEAQ in the germline V gene (reference sequence). CDR3 length: 16 amino acids.

The chain uses TRBV21-1 and TRBJ2-6; the listed D gene, TRBD2, was not tested against the DNA. TRBV21-1 is marked as a pseudogene. CDR3 length: 17 amino acids. Here the CDR3 DNA reads TGTGCCAGCAGCCGATGCCGGAGGGTGGCTGGGGCCAACGTCCTGACTTTC. This gives the protein CASSRCRRVAGANVLTF.

The chain carries TRBV28 and TRBJ2-7, with D perhaps matching TRBD2 (6 bases). Germline-derived CDR1 and CDR2 are MDHEN and SYDVKM. The CDR3 is 10 amino acids. The CDR3, as DNA: TGTGCCAGCGGCCAGGGACTTTTGGACGTC. As protein: CASGQGLLDV.

The chain has TRBV27 and TRBJ2-7, with a tentative D call TRBD1 (5 bases). The V gene's germline CDR1 is MNHEY and CDR2 SMNVEV (reference sequence). V was cut by 0 bases and J by 3 bases, with 15 bases left in between. The CDR3 runs 16 residues. The CDR3 protein is CASSLSVPGHYYEQYF. The CDR3 region has the DNA TGTGCCAGCAGTTTATCGGTGCCAGGGCATTACTACGAGCAGTACTTC.